The T cell receptor (beta chain) described here comes from a study of molecular identifiers for immune sequencing clone quantification. General observations from the study: Molecules of identical TCR sharing a barcode could underestimate highly expanded clone sizes. Over 98% of effector molecules, but under 1% in naive cells, were held by clones with more than 20 RNA copies.

MiXCR was run by TCRdb on the PCR reads, yielding one entry per CDR3 protein. This sample has some 97,000 distinct CDR3 sequences, with less than 25% found just once. Trimming cost V 0 bases and J 3 bases; bases outside gene matches: 6. Germline V gene data show CDR1 as SGDLS and CDR2 as YYNGEE. The CDR3 extends over 17 amino acids. Notes on this clonotype: The target antigen is unknown.

The receptor comes from a human donor in good health. Some libraries in this study had Jurkat cell RNA spiked in. This chain joins TRBV9 and TRBJ2-2, with 9 bases that match TRBD1. Sequencing was done on a sample of naive CD8+ T cells from blood, with Jurkat cell RNA spiked in. As to subset: FACS-sorted CD8+CD4-CCR7+CD45RA+ naive T cells. As DNA, the CDR3 is TGTGCCAGCAGCGTAGAATCCGGACAGGGGTACACCGGGGAGCTGTTTTTT. Translated, it gives CASSVESGQGYTGELFF.